This record concerns one T cell receptor beta chain sequence. Its antigen is unidentified. The assay was immunoSEQ multiplex PCR, and TCRdb's table has in-frame clones only and misses some. Here the sample spans around 79,000 clones, about 88% being singletons. This record belongs to a study of OX40 agonist ivuxolimab in advanced cancers. Background on the study: The patients received agonistic anti-OX40 (CD134) antibody ivuxolimab. Each dose-escalation patient presented with hepatocellular carcinoma, melanoma, renal cell or head and neck cancer. Notes on the study in general: Certain nonresponding patients likewise had low normalized T-cell clonal expansion.

The CDR3 has 15 amino acids. V was pared by 4 bases and J by 5 bases, with 9 bases of the junction left unmatched. Germline V gives CDR1 SGHTS, CDR2 YDEGEE. This chain uses TRBV5-8 with TRBJ1-5; 7 positions match TRBD1. The material was CD4+ or CD8+ T cells sorted from blood, obtained in a trial of the OX40 agonist ivuxolimab. The TCR originated in an adult with an advanced solid tumor such as melanoma, head and neck, liver or kidney cancer. Here the CDR3 DNA reads TGTGCCAGCAGCCCGCAACAGGGGTGGGATCAGCCCCAGCATTTT. Protein product: CASSPQQGWDQPQHF.